Included here is one T cell receptor beta chain sequence, with context. This specimen comes from a study of technical replicates of blood from a handful of donors. Germline CDR1 SGDLS, CDR2 YYNGEE. This CDR3 comprises 15 residues. Trimming took 0 bases from V and 9 from J; bases not matched to a gene: 8. The table came from immunoSEQ multiplex PCR; TCRdb's copy has only in-frame clones and leaves some out. The table has approximately 79,000 clones, around 90% seen once. The clonotype originates from a human donor in good health. Sequenced material: T cells isolated from PBMCs. This chain uses TRBV9 with TRBJ2-1; TRBD2 matches at 8 bases. Here the CDR3 DNA reads TGTGCCAGCAGCGTAGACACGGGAGGGCTAGGTGAGCAGTTCTTC. Its translation: CASSVDTGGLGEQFF.